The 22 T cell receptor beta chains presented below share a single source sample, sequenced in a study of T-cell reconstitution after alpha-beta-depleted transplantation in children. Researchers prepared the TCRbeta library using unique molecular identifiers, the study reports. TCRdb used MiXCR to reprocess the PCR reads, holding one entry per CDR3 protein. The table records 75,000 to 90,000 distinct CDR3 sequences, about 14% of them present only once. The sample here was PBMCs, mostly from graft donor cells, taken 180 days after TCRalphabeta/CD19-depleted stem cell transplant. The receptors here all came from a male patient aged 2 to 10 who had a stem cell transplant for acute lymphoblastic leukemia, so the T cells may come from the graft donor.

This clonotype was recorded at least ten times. CDR3 sequence: CSARDGQRAPYNEQFF. The DNA of the CDR3 is TGCAGTGCTAGAGATGGTCAGCGGGCCCCCTACAATGAGCAGTTCTTC. The V and J genes are TRBV20-1 and TRBJ2-1, with a weak D call TRBD2 (6 bases). The V end was cut by 0 bases, the J end by 2 bases, with 14 bases between. The V gene's germline CDR1 is DFQATT and CDR2 SNEGSKA (reference sequence). The CDR3 is 16 amino acids.

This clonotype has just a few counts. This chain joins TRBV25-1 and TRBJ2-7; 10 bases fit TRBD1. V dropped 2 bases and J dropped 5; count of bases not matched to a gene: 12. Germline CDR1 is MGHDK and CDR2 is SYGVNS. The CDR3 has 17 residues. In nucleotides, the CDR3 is TGTGCCAGCAGTGAAAAGGGACAGGGGAATATGATGGACGAGCAGTACTTC. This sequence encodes CASSEKGQGNMMDEQYF.

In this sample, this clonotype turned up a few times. The CDR3 is CASSLSGTSGVTYNEQFF. The CDR3 bases are TGCGCCAGCAGCCTGAGCGGGACTAGCGGGGTTACCTACAATGAGCAGTTCTTC. This chain joins TRBV5-1 and TRBJ2-1, with TRBD2 identical over 13 bases. Germline CDR1 and CDR2: SGHRS and YFSETQ. The J segment lost 2 bases and the V segment lost 4 bases, leaving 9 bases of the junction unmatched. This CDR3 has 18 amino acids.

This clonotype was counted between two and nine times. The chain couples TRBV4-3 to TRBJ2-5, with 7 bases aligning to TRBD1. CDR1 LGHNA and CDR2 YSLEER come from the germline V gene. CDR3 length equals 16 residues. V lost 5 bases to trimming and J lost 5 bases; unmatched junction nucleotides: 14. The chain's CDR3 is CASSKRQGYPWETQYF. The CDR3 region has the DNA TGCGCCAGCAGCAAACGACAGGGATATCCTTGGGAGACCCAGTACTTC.

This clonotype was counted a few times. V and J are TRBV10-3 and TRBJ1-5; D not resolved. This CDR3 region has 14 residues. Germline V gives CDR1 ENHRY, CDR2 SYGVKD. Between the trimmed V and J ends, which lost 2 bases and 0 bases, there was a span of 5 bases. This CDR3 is CAISEADSNQPQHF. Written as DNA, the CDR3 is TGTGCCATCAGTGAGGCAGATAGCAATCAGCCCCAGCATTTT.

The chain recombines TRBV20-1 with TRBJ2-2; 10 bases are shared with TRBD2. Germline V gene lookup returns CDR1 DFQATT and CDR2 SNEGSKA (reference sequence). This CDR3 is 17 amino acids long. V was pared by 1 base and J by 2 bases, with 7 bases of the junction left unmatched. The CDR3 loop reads CSARVVAGGLNTGELFF. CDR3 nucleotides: TGCAGTGCTAGAGTGGTAGCGGGGGGTCTTAACACCGGGGAGCTGTTTTTT.

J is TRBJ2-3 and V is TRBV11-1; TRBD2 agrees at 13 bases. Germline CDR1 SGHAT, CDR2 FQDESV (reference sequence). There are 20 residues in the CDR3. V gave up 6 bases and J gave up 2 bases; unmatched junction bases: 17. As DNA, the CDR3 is TGTGCCAGCAGTTACAGTTATGGACTAGCGGGAGCGAAAAACACAGATACGCAGTATTTT. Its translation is CASSYSYGLAGAKNTDTQYF.

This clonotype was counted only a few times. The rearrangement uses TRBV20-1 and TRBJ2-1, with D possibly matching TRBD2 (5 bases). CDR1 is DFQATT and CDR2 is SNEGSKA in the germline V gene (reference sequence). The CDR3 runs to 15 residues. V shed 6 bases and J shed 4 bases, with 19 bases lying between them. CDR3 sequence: CSAKLGMSGYNEQFF. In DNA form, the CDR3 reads TGCAGTGCCAAACTAGGAATGAGTGGGTACAATGAGCAGTTCTTC.

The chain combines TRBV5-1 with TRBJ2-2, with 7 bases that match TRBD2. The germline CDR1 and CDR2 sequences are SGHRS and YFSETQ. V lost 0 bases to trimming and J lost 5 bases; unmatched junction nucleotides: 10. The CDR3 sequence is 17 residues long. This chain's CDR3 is CASSLEPSGALTGELFF. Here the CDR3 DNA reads TGCGCCAGCAGCTTGGAGCCTAGCGGAGCCCTAACCGGGGAGCTGTTTTTT.

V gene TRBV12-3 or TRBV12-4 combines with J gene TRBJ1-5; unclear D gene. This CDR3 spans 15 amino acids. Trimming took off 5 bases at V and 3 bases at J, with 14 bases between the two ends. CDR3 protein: CASSPLDGFNQPQHF. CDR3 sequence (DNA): TGTGCCAGCAGTCCCCTGGACGGTTTCAATCAGCCCCAGCATTTT.

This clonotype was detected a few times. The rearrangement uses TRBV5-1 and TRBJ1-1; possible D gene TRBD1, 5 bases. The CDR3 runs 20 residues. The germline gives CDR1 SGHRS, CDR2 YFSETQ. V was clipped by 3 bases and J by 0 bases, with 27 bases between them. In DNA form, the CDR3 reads TGCGCCAGCAGCTCGCGCCGGGACGGACCGCTATGGGGCATGAACACTGAAGCTTTCTTT. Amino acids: CASSSRRDGPLWGMNTEAFF.

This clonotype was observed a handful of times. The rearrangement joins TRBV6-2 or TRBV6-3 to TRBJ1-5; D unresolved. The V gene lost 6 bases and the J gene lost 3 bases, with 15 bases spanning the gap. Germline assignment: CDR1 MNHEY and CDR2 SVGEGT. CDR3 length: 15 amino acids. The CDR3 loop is CASSSDGLYNQPQHF. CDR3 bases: TGTGCCAGCAGCTCAGACGGATTATACAATCAGCCCCAGCATTTT.

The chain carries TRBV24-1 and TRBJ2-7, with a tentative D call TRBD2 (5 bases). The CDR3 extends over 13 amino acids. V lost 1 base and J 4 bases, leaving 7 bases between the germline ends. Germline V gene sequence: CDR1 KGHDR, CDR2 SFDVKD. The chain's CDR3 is CATSDFEGYEQYF. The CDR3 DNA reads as TGTGCCACCAGTGATTTCGAGGGTTACGAGCAGTACTTC.

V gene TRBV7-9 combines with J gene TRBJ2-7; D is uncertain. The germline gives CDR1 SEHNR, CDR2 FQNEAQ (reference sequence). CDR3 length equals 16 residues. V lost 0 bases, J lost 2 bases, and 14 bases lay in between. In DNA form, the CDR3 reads TGTGCCAGCAGCTTAGCCCATTCTGGAGTCCCCTACGAGCAGTACTTC. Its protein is CASSLAHSGVPYEQYF.

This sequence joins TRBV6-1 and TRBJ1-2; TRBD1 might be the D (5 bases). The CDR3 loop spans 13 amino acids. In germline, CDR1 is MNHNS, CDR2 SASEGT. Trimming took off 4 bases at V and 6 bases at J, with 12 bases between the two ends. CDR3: CASSATTVNGYTF. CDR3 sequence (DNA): TGTGCCAGCAGTGCCACGACAGTCAATGGCTACACCTTC.

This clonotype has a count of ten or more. Written as DNA, the CDR3 is TGTGCCAGCAGTTTGCTAGGAGGCAATCAGCCCCAGCATTTT. Its translation: CASSLLGGNQPQHF. The chain links TRBV27 to TRBJ1-5; the D is unclear. The CDR3 totals 14 residues. CDR1 and CDR2 from the germline V gene are MNHEY and SMNVEV (reference sequence). The V and J ends lost 3 bases and 2 bases respectively, with 8 bases between them.

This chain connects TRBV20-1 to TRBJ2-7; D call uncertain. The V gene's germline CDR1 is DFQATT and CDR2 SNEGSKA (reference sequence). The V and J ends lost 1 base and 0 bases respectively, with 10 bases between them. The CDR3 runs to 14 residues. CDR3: CSARAPVVSYEQYF. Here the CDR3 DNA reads TGCAGTGCTAGAGCCCCCGTGGTCTCCTACGAGCAGTACTTC.

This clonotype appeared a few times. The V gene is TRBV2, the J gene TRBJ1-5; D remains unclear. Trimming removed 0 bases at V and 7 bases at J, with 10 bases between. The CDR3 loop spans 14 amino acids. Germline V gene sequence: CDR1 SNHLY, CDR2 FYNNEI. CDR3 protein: CASSEAGRGQPQHF. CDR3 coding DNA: TGTGCCAGCAGTGAAGCAGGGAGAGGGCAGCCCCAGCATTTT. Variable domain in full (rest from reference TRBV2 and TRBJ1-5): EPEVTQTPSHQVTQMGQEVILRCVPISNHLYFYWYRQILGQKVEFLVSFYNNEISEKSEIFDDQFSVERPDGSNFTLKIRSTKLEDSAMYFCASSEAGRGQPQHFGDGTRLSIL.

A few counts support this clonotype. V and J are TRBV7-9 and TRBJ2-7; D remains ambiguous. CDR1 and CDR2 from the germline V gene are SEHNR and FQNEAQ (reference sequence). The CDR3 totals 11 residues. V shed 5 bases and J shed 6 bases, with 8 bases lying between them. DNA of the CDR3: TGTGCCAGCAGCGCCCGACTCGAGCAGTACTTC. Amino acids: CASSARLEQYF.

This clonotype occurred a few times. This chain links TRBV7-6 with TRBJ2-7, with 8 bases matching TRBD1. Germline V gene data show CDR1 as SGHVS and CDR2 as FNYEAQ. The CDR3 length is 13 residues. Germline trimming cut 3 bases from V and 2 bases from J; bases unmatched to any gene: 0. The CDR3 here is CASSLDRAYEQYF. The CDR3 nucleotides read TGTGCCAGCAGCTTGGACAGGGCCTACGAGCAGTACTTC.

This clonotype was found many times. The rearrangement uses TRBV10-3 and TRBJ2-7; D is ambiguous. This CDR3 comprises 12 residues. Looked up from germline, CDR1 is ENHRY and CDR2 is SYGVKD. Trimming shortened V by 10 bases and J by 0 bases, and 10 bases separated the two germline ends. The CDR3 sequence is CATMDRSYEQYF. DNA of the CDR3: TGTGCCACCATGGACCGCTCCTACGAGCAGTACTTC.

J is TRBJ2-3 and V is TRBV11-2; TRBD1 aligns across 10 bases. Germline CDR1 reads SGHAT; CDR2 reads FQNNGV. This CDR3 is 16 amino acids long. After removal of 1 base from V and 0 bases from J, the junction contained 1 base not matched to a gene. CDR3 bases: TGTGCCAGCAGCTTAGGGGACAGGGGTAGCACAGATACGCAGTATTTT. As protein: CASSLGDRGSTDTQYF. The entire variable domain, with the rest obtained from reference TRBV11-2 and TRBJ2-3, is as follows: EAGVAQSPRYKIIEKRQSVAFWCNPISGHATLYWYQQILGQGPKLLIQFQNNGVVDDSQLPKDRFSAERLKGVDSTLKIQPAKLEDSAVYLCASSLGDRGSTDTQYFGPGTRLTVL.